The following is a T cell receptor (beta chain) sequence with its context. Assay: immunoSEQ multiplex PCR; the TCRdb copy retains only in-frame clones and omits some. This repertoire shows hundreds of thousands of clones, roughly 85% found once; its top ten account for around 1.4%. The data stem from a study of blood T cell repertoires in COVID-19. Overall study context: PBMCs, B-cell-depleted T cells, or T cells provided the cDNA or gDNA that made up the material.

The receptor was derived from a woman aged 25 to 39 with active or convalescent COVID-19. Sequenced sample: peripheral blood.

CDR3 DNA: TGTGCCTGGAGTATGGGGGGAGGACAGCCCCAGCATTTT. This translates into CAWSMGGGQPQHF. The chain is built from TRBV30 and TRBJ1-5; D may be TRBD1 (5 bases). This CDR3 has 13 residues. Trimming stripped 2 bases from V and 7 bases from J, with 12 bases between. Germline assignment: CDR1 GTSNPN and CDR2 SVGIG (reference sequence).